A single sample gave rise to the 19 T cell receptor beta chains below, sequenced in a study of shared clonotypes between healthy human individuals. Libraries were prepared by immunoSEQ multiplex PCR; TCRdb keeps only in-frame clonotypes and omits some of them. In the table there are 2,500,000 or so clones, around 93% of which are singletons. Source material: naive CD4+ T cells from PBMCs. The sample's subset: CD45RA+ positively selected. The receptors were sampled from a man aged 18 to 30 in good health. Some clones in this sample may be carry-over from other donors' samples.

The J gene is TRBJ1-1, the V gene TRBV6-6; no reliable D call. The CDR3 is made up of 11 amino acids. The germline CDR1 and CDR2 sequences are MNHNY and SVGAGI (reference sequence). V was clipped by 6 bases and J by 6 bases, with 8 bases between them. The CDR3 reads CASSQVAEAFF. CDR3 in DNA: TGTGCCAGCAGCCAGGTAGCTGAAGCTTTCTTT.

The V call is TRBV29-1, the J call TRBJ2-7; 7 bases are shared with TRBD2. CDR1 and CDR2 (germline): SQVTM, ANQGSEA. J lost 3 bases, V lost 4 bases, and 9 bases had no gene match. The CDR3 sequence is 14 residues long. The CDR3 reads CSVGVKGGIYEQYF. In nucleotides, the CDR3 is TGCAGCGTTGGGGTAAAGGGAGGGATCTACGAGCAGTACTTC.

This chain connects TRBV27 to TRBJ1-3; D gene ambiguous. V was trimmed by 6 bases and J by 4 bases, leaving 16 bases between them. This CDR3 is built from 15 residues. CDR1 is MNHEY and CDR2 is SMNVEV in the germline V gene (reference sequence). CDR3 residues: CASRTTGRGGNTIYF. DNA for the CDR3: TGTGCCAGCAGGACCACCGGCCGCGGGGGAAACACCATATATTTT.

This rearrangement joins TRBV15 to TRBJ2-1, with TRBD2 matching over 11 bases. Trimming at V came to 3 bases and at J to 6 bases, leaving 4 bases not matched to a gene. The CDR3 runs 15 residues. CDR1 is LNHNV and CDR2 is YYDKDF in the germline V gene (reference sequence). The DNA of the CDR3 is TGTGCCACCAGCAGTAGTCTAGCGGGAGGCAATGAGCAGTTCTTC. As protein: CATSSSLAGGNEQFF.

The chain combines TRBV5-8 with TRBJ2-4; 8 bases align to TRBD2. CDR1 and CDR2 from the germline V gene are SGHTS and YDEGEE. This CDR3 is 14 amino acids long. V trimming: 4 bases; J trimming: 7 bases; junction bases outside the gene matches: 7. Here the CDR3 DNA reads TGTGCCAGCAGCCAAAGCGGGAGTGGCAACATTCAGTACTTC. It is translated as CASSQSGSGNIQYF.

CDR3: CASSGQTEETQYF. The DNA for the CDR3 is TGCGCCAGCAGCGGACAGACCGAAGAGACCCAGTACTTC. The chain joins TRBV10-1 to TRBJ2-5; possibly TRBD1 for D (6 bases). The CDR3 extends over 13 amino acids. Between the trimmed V and J ends, which lost 6 bases and 3 bases, there was a span of 11 bases. Germline V gene sequence: CDR1 WNHNN, CDR2 SYGVQD (reference sequence).

This chain joins TRBV18 and TRBJ1-1; a weak D match, TRBD1 (5 bases). This CDR3 region has 15 residues. Germline lookup yields CDR1 KGHSH and CDR2 LQKENI. V was pared by 3 bases and J by 2 bases, with 13 bases between. CDR3 bases: TGTGCCAGCTCACCCCCCCAGGGTTTCAACACTGAAGCTTTCTTT. It specifies CASSPPQGFNTEAFF.

The chain links TRBV11-2 to TRBJ2-4, with a tentative D call TRBD2 (6 bases). Germline V CDR1 and CDR2: SGHAT, FQNNGV. The V gene lost 5 bases and the J gene lost 7 bases, with 15 bases spanning the gap. CDR3 size: 14 residues. In DNA, the CDR3 is TGTGCCAGCAGCCCACTTCGGAGGGAGAACATTCAGTACTTC. Translation gives CASSPLRRENIQYF.

The chain uses TRBV4-3 and TRBJ1-2, with 7 bases that match TRBD1. The CDR3 contains 14 residues. Germline V gene lookup returns CDR1 LGHNA and CDR2 YSLEER. V trimming: 0 bases; J trimming: 8 bases; junction bases outside the gene matches: 6. CDR3 DNA sequence: TGCGCCAGCAGCCAAGAGACAGGGAACAGCGGCTACACCTTC. Protein sequence: CASSQETGNSGYTF.

This chain joins TRBV6-5 and TRBJ2-4; 9 bases are shared with TRBD1. Germline trimming cut 5 bases from V and 8 bases from J; bases unmatched to any gene: 7. CDR1 and CDR2 from the germline V gene are MNHEY and SVGAGI. This CDR3 has 14 amino acids. This chain's CDR3 is CASSRDREGYIQYF. The CDR3 bases are TGTGCCAGCAGTCGGGACAGGGAAGGGTACATTCAGTACTTC.

The CDR3 coding sequence is TGTGCCATCAGCGACCGGGACACAGAGGGTCCTAATGAAAAACTGTTTTTT. Translation: CAISDRDTEGPNEKLFF. The chain combines TRBV10-3 with TRBJ1-4, with D maybe TRBD1 (6 bases). The germline V gene has CDR1 ENHRY and CDR2 SYGVKD. The V end was cut by 6 bases, the J end by 3 bases, with 20 bases between. The CDR3 loop spans 17 amino acids.

This clone was seen only a few times. The chain employs TRBV6-5 and TRBJ1-2; 7 bases are shared with TRBD1. In germline, CDR1 is MNHEY, CDR2 SVGAGI. J was trimmed by 5 bases and V by 8 bases; bases with no gene match: 14. There are 15 residues in the CDR3. The CDR3 loop reads CASGRSTGDGYGYTF. The CDR3, as DNA: TGTGCCAGCGGCCGGAGTACAGGGGATGGGTATGGCTACACCTTC.

In the case of this clone: Distinct nucleotide sequences in the sample also encode this CDR3. The V call is TRBV7-9, the J call TRBJ2-1; the D is unclear. Deletions cut 2 bases from V and 3 bases from J, with 2 bases between. The germline V gene has CDR1 SEHNR and CDR2 FQNEAQ (reference sequence). This CDR3 spans 12 amino acids. The CDR3 nucleotides are TGTGCCAGCAGCTTATACTACAATGAGCAGTTCTTC. It encodes CASSLYYNEQFF.

This rearrangement joins TRBV5-8 to TRBJ1-5; 7 bases fit TRBD1. V shed 2 bases and J 7 bases; nucleotides not matched to a gene: 3. The CDR3 totals 13 residues. Germline V gene sequence: CDR1 SGHTS, CDR2 YDEGEE. The CDR3 sequence: CASSLDRAQPQHF. The CDR3 nucleotides read TGTGCCAGCAGCTTAGACAGGGCCCAGCCCCAGCATTTT.

Worth noting for this clone: This same CDR3 is encoded by further DNA sequences in the sample. CDR3 nucleotides: TGTGCCAGCAGTTACTCGAGACGAGGTTACGAGCAGTACTTC. Protein: CASSYSRRGYEQYF. The V and J genes are TRBV6-5 and TRBJ2-7; D gene ambiguous. The CDR3 loop spans 14 amino acids. The V end lost 0 bases, the J end lost 4 bases, and 10 bases lay between the germline ends. Germline V gene lookup returns CDR1 MNHEY and CDR2 SVGAGI.

The chain employs TRBV2 and TRBJ1-1; no clear D. V lost 6 bases, J lost 5 bases, and 16 bases lay in between. CDR1 is SNHLY, CDR2 FYNNEI, per germline. This CDR3 has 14 residues. The CDR3 loop is CASRAPSGGTEAFF. CDR3 nucleotide sequence: TGTGCCAGCAGGGCTCCCTCGGGAGGGACTGAAGCTTTCTTT.

This sequence joins TRBV14 and TRBJ1-3; 8 bases match TRBD1. Losses at the gene ends were 0 bases for V and 9 bases for J; bases not matched to a gene: 7. There are 15 residues in the CDR3. Germline V gene data show CDR1 as SGHDN and CDR2 as FVKESK. As DNA, the CDR3 is TGTGCCAGCAGCCAAGACAGGGGGCCCACCCGCACCATATATTTT. Encoded protein: CASSQDRGPTRTIYF.

This clone occurred once. This sequence joins TRBV9 and TRBJ2-3; no clear D. V lost 0 bases and J lost 1, with 9 bases in between. The length of the CDR3 is 15 residues. In germline, CDR1 is SGDLS, CDR2 YYNGEE. The CDR3 region is CASSVDQRGTDTQYF. Here the CDR3 DNA reads TGTGCCAGCAGCGTAGATCAAAGGGGCACAGATACGCAGTATTTT.

This chain joins TRBV4-1 and TRBJ2-2; possibly TRBD1 for D (5 bases). V lost 4 bases, J lost 0 bases, and 12 bases lay in between. CDR1 is MGHRA, CDR2 YSYEKL, per germline. CDR3 length: 16 residues. The CDR3 is CASSPLGQTNTGELFF. CDR3 nucleotide sequence: TGCGCCAGCAGCCCTTTGGGGCAGACGAACACCGGGGAGCTGTTTTTT.